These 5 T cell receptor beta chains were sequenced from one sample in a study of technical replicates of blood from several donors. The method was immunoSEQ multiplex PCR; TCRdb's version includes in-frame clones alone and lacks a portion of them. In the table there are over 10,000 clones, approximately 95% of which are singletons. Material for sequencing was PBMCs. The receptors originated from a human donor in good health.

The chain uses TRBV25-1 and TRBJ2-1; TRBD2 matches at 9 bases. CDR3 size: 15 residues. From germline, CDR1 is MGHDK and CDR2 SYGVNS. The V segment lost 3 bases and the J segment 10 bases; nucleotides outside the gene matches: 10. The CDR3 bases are TGTGCCAGCAGTGATCATCAGCGGGAGGTAGGGGAGCAGTTCTTC. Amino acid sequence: CASSDHQREVGEQFF.

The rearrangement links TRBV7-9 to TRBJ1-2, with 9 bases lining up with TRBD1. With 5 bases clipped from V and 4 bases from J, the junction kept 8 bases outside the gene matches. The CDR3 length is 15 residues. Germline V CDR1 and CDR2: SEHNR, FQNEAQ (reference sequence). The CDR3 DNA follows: TGTGCCAGCAGCCTATCGGACAGGGGCGTCTATGGCTACACCTTC. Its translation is CASSLSDRGVYGYTF.

CDR3 sequence (DNA): TGTGCCAGCAGCTTAGTCGGGACAGGCTCCTACGAGCAGTACTTC. It yields the protein CASSLVGTGSYEQYF. The rearrangement links TRBV7-2 to TRBJ2-7; 8 bases line up with TRBD1. The CDR3 loop spans 15 amino acids. The germline gives CDR1 SGHTA, CDR2 FQGNSA. J lost 0 bases, V lost 1 base, and 2 bases had no gene match.

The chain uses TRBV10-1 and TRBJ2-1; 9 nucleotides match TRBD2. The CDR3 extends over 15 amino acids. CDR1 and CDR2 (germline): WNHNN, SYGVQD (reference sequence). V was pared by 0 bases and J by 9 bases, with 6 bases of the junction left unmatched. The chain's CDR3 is CASSESSAGGGEQFF. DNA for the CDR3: TGCGCCAGCAGTGAGTCCTCAGCGGGAGGAGGTGAGCAGTTCTTC.

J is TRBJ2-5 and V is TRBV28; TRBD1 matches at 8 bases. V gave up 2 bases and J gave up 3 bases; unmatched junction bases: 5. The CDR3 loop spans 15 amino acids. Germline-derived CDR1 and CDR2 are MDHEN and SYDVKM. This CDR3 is CASSLMDRVKETQYF. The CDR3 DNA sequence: TGTGCCAGCAGTTTAATGGACAGGGTAAAAGAGACCCAGTACTTC.